A selection of T cell receptor beta chains follows, all from one sample in a study of T-cell memory formation after mild COVID-19. TCRdb passed the 5' RACE reads through MiXCR, listing each CDR3 protein once. The repertoire consists of about 200,000 distinct CDR3 sequences, with 9.5% occurring once and the leading ten covering 3.5% to 4%. The sample was PBMCs or a T cell subset sorted from them (not recorded which). All receptors come from a young man who had mild COVID-19 (a few samples of this study predate the infection). Cell type and time point are not known. CDR3s include the opening cysteine and the closing phenylalanine or tryptophan. Fields, in order: CDR3 protein, CDR3 DNA, D gene, J gene, clone size, V gene. D genes are given only for firm matches. Not all rows give a size; the values are once, few, many and, for expanded clones, a class.

CASRRRGPDGNSPLHF,TGTGCCAGCAGGAGGAGAGGACCGGACGGTAATTCACCCCTCCACTTT,-,TRBJ1-6,few,TRBV25-1
CSARDRVMNTEAFF,TGCAGTGCTAGGGACAGGGTAATGAACACTGAAGCTTTCTTT,TRBD1,TRBJ1-1,-,TRBV20-1
CASSFTNYGYTF,TGTGCCAGCAGTTTCACTAACTATGGCTACACCTTC,-,TRBJ1-2,many,TRBV12-3/TRBV12-4
CSVAGTDYEQYF,TGCAGCGTCGCCGGGACAGACTACGAGCAGTACTTC,TRBD1,TRBJ2-7,few,TRBV29-1
CASSPGQGTPLHF,TGTGCCAGCAGCCCGGGACAAGGAACGCCCCTCCACTTT,-,TRBJ1-6,many,TRBV3-1
CASRPSGGAADEQFF,TGTGCCAGCCGCCCTAGCGGGGGGGCCGCAGATGAGCAGTTCTTC,TRBD2,TRBJ2-1,many,TRBV4-2
CASSPTPRVVRNEQFF,TGCGCCAGCAGTCCTACCCCCCGAGTGGTCCGAAATGAGCAGTTCTTC,-,TRBJ2-1,-,TRBV10-2
CASSLAGQSVRTLHF,TGCGCCAGCAGCTTGGCGGGACAGTCCGTGAGGACCCTCCACTTT,TRBD1,TRBJ1-6,-,TRBV5-1
CASSGGLGVGVEQFF,TGTGCCAGCAGCGGGGGACTAGGGGTGGGGGTTGAGCAGTTCTTC,TRBD2,TRBJ2-1,-,TRBV7-8
CASRGGRLETQYF,TGTGCCAGCAGGGGGGGCCGGCTGGAGACCCAGTACTTC,-,TRBJ2-5,few,TRBV6-1
CASSYRTGQNQPQHF,TGTGCCAGCAGTTACCGGACAGGTCAAAATCAGCCCCAGCATTTT,TRBD1,TRBJ1-5,many,TRBV6-2/TRBV6-3
CASSRKQGVDGYTF,TGTGCCAGTAGCCGAAAACAGGGTGTGGATGGCTACACCTTC,-,TRBJ1-2,-,TRBV19
CASSLAMRTGNTGELFF,TGTGCCAGCAGCTTAGCGATGCGGACAGGGAACACCGGGGAGCTGTTTTTT,TRBD1,TRBJ2-2,-,TRBV7-2
CASSLWPGQNLNTEAFF,TGTGCCAGCAGCCTCTGGCCGGGACAGAATCTAAACACTGAAGCTTTCTTT,TRBD1,TRBJ1-1,few,TRBV7-9
CASTRQGVEGEAFF,TGTGCCAGCACTCGACAGGGGGTGGAGGGTGAAGCTTTCTTT,TRBD1,TRBJ1-1,-,TRBV9
CASSYSEGSPLHF,TGTGCCAGCAGTTACTCCGAGGGTTCACCCCTCCACTTT,-,TRBJ1-6,few,TRBV6-2/TRBV6-3
CASSPGRGRTNEQFF,TGTGCCAGCAGCCCGGGGCGCGGCCGAACCAATGAGCAGTTCTTC,-,TRBJ2-1,many,TRBV7-3
CASSEFSGGAGDTQYF,TGTGCCAGCAGTGAATTTAGCGGGGGGGCCGGAGATACGCAGTATTTT,TRBD2,TRBJ2-3,few,TRBV25-1
CASSSGTTYTGELFF,TGTGCCAGCAGTTCCGGGACAACCTACACCGGGGAGCTGTTTTTT,-,TRBJ2-2,few,TRBV27
CASTGPGQGKEKLFF,TGTGCCAGCACCGGCCCGGGACAGGGGAAAGAAAAACTGTTTTTT,TRBD1,TRBJ1-4,few,TRBV12-3/TRBV12-4
CGARFAGANVLTF,TGTGGGGCGAGATTCGCTGGGGCCAACGTCCTGACTTTC,-,TRBJ2-6,-,TRBV7-2
CSARVGQGRTNTEAFF,TGCAGTGCTAGAGTCGGACAGGGTCGGACTAACACTGAAGCTTTCTTT,TRBD1,TRBJ1-1,few,TRBV20-1
CSAPGTSGELFF,TGCAGTGCCCCTGGGACCAGCGGGGAGCTGTTTTTT,-,TRBJ2-2,many,TRBV20-1
CASSSQDSGDEKLFF,TGTGCCAGCAGCTCCCAGGACAGTGGGGATGAAAAACTGTTTTTT,-,TRBJ1-4,few,TRBV3-1
CASSLLAGYDEQFF,TGCGCCAGCAGCTTGCTAGCGGGGTACGATGAGCAGTTCTTC,TRBD2,TRBJ2-1,-,TRBV5-1
CASSVAGIQETQYF,TGTGCCAGCAGCGTAGCCGGGATCCAAGAGACCCAGTACTTC,-,TRBJ2-5,-,TRBV9
CASTPGPSGGAQQYF,TGTGCCAGCACCCCGGGGCCTAGCGGGGGGGCTCAACAGTACTTC,TRBD2,TRBJ2-7,-,TRBV2
CASSSGERQETQYF,TGCGCCAGCAGCAGCGGGGAGCGCCAAGAGACCCAGTACTTC,TRBD2,TRBJ2-5,many,TRBV5-1
CASSQKTSGSVETQYF,TGCGCCAGCAGCCAGAAGACTAGCGGGTCAGTCGAGACCCAGTACTTC,TRBD2,TRBJ2-5,-,TRBV5-1
CASSQKLPLATSPGRLTGGELFF,TGCGCCAGCAGCCAAAAATTACCCCTGGCCACCTCTCCAGGGAGGTTAACGGGCGGGGAGCTGTTTTTT,-,TRBJ2-2,few,TRBV4-3
CASSRLSRYNEQFF,TGCGCCAGCAGCCGCCTCTCGAGGTACAATGAGCAGTTCTTC,-,TRBJ2-1,few,TRBV4-1
CASSQQGGTDTQYF,TGCGCCAGCAGCCAGCAGGGTGGCACAGATACGCAGTATTTT,-,TRBJ2-3,many,TRBV4-3
CASSFKGVETQYF,TGTGCCAGCAGTTTTAAAGGGGTTGAGACCCAGTACTTC,-,TRBJ2-5,many,TRBV12-3/TRBV12-4
CASSQPAGELFF,TGCGCCAGCAGCCAACCGGCCGGGGAGCTGTTTTTT,-,TRBJ2-2,few,TRBV4-1
CASSSTSGVDTQYF,TGCGCCAGCAGTTCCACTAGCGGGGTTGATACGCAGTATTTT,TRBD2,TRBJ2-3,-,TRBV5-1
CASSSEGGWDTEAFF,TGTGCCAGCAGCTCCGAGGGGGGCTGGGACACTGAAGCTTTCTTT,-,TRBJ1-1,-,TRBV7-8
CASSPYRVGGELFF,TGCGCCAGCAGCCCATACAGGGTCGGTGGGGAGCTGTTTTTT,-,TRBJ2-2,-,TRBV5-1
CASSPDRGHSPLHF,TGTGCCAGCAGTCCGGACAGGGGGCATTCACCCCTCCACTTT,TRBD1,TRBJ1-6,few,TRBV27
CASRDPRSTEAFF,TGCGCCAGCCGCGATCCCCGTAGTACTGAAGCTTTCTTT,-,TRBJ1-1,many,TRBV5-1
CASSLTRYETQYF,TGTGCCAGCAGCTTAACCCGATATGAGACCCAGTACTTC,-,TRBJ2-5,many,TRBV7-3
CASSSGTPYNSPLHF,TGTGCCAGCAGTTCCGGGACACCCTATAATTCACCCCTCCACTTT,-,TRBJ1-6,-,TRBV6-5
CASSLQGGRRNTGELFF,TGTGCCAGCAGTCTTCAAGGGGGGCGAAGGAACACCGGGGAGCTGTTTTTT,-,TRBJ2-2,many,TRBV7-6
CASSFLAGGQETQYF,TGCGCCAGCAGCTTTTTGGCGGGGGGTCAAGAGACCCAGTACTTC,TRBD2,TRBJ2-5,many,TRBV5-1
CSATRGTGDSNQPQHF,TGCAGTGCTACGAGGGGGACAGGGGATAGCAATCAGCCCCAGCATTTT,TRBD1,TRBJ1-5,few,TRBV20-1
CASSLAYGEQYF,TGTGCCAGCAGCTTAGCGTACGGTGAGCAGTACTTC,-,TRBJ2-7,many,TRBV7-9
CASSYGLLTDTQYF,TGCGCCAGCAGTTATGGACTACTAACAGATACGCAGTATTTT,-,TRBJ2-3,few,TRBV5-1
CASSRAGNYGYTF,TGTGCCAGCAGCCGGGCGGGGAACTATGGCTACACCTTC,-,TRBJ1-2,-,TRBV5-6
CSAGTEAGTQYF,TGCAGTGCTGGTACAGAGGCGGGGACCCAGTACTTC,-,TRBJ2-5,-,TRBV20-1
CSAGRTGGQETQYF,TGCAGTGCTGGAAGAACAGGGGGCCAAGAGACCCAGTACTTC,TRBD1,TRBJ2-5,-,TRBV20-1
CATSRGEGTEAFF,TGTGCCACCAGCAGAGGCGAAGGGACTGAAGCTTTCTTT,-,TRBJ1-1,few,TRBV15
CASSRAQGAGDFF,TGTGCCAGCAGCCGCGCACAGGGGGCGGGAGATTTCTTT,TRBD1,TRBJ1-1,-,TRBV14
CSVGLNTGELFF,TGCAGCGTGGGGCTGAACACCGGGGAGCTGTTTTTT,-,TRBJ2-2,many,TRBV29-1
CASSDRGNTIYF,TGTGCCAGCTCGGACAGGGGAAACACCATATATTTT,TRBD1,TRBJ1-3,-,TRBV2
CAITGDYNSPLHF,TGTGCCATCACGGGGGACTATAATTCACCCCTCCACTTT,-,TRBJ1-6,few,TRBV10-3
CASSFRTSGSYNEQFF,TGTGCCAGCAGCTTCCGAACTAGCGGCTCCTACAATGAGCAGTTCTTC,TRBD2,TRBJ2-1,-,TRBV7-2
CASSWRGQGSYEQYF,TGTGCCAGCAGTTGGAGGGGACAGGGCTCCTACGAGCAGTACTTC,TRBD1,TRBJ2-7,few,TRBV6-2/TRBV6-3
CASSRRGARGVDQPQHF,TGCGCCAGCAGTCGTCGGGGGGCGAGGGGAGTAGATCAGCCCCAGCATTTT,-,TRBJ1-5,-,TRBV10-1
CASSPRGSGPRETQYF,TGTGCCAGCAGCCCCCGGGGTAGCGGGCCGAGGGAGACCCAGTACTTC,TRBD2,TRBJ2-5,few,TRBV7-8